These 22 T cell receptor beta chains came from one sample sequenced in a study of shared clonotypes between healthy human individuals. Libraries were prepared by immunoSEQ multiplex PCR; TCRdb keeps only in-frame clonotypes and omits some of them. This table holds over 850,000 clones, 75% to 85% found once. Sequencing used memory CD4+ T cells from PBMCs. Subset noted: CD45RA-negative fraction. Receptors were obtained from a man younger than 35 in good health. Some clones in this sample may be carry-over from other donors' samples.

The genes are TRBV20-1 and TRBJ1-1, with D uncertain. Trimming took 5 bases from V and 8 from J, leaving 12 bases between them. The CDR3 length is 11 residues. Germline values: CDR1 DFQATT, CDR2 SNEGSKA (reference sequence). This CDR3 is CSAASRAEAFF. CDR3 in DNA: TGCAGTGCTGCCTCCCGGGCAGAAGCTTTCTTT.

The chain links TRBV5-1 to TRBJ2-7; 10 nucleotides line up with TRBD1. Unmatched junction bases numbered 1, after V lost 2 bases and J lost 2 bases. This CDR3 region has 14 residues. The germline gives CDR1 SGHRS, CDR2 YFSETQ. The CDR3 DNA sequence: TGCGCCAGCAGCTTTGGGACAGGGGCCTACGAGCAGTACTTC. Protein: CASSFGTGAYEQYF.

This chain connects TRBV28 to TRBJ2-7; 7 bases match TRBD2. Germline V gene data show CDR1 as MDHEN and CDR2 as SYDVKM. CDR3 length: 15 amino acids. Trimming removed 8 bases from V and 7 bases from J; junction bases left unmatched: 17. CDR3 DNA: TGTGCCAGCGGCCTTAGAGGGAGGGCATCGGGGGAGCAGTACTTC. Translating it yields CASGLRGRASGEQYF.

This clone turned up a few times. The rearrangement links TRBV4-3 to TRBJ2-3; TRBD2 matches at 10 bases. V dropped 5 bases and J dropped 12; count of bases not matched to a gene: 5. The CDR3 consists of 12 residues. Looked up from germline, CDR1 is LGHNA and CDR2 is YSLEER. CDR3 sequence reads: CASSSSGGYQYF. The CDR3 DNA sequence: TGCGCCAGCAGCAGTAGCGGGGGGTACCAGTATTTT.

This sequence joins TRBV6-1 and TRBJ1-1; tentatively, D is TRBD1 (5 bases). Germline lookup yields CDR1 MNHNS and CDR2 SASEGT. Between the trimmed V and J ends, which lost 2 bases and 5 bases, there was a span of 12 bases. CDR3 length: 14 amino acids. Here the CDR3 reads CASSERQGWTEAFF. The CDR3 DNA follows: TGTGCCAGCAGTGAACGGCAGGGTTGGACTGAAGCTTTCTTT.

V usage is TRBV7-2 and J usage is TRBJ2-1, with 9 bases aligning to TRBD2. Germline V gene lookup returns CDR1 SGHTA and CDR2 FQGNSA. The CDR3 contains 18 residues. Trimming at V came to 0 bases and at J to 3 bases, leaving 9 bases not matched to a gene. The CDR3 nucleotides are TGTGCCAGCAGCTTAGCGCTGACAGCGGGAGGTGGCTACAATGAGCAGTTCTTC. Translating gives CASSLALTAGGGYNEQFF.

The CDR3 nucleotides read TGCGCCAGCAGCAAGAGGGGGGGTCCGGGAGACGAGACCCAGTACTTC. Its protein is CASSKRGGPGDETQYF. The V call is TRBV4-3, the J call TRBJ2-5; D perhaps matches TRBD2 (7 bases). Trimming took 5 bases from V and 5 from J, leaving 21 bases between them. This CDR3 region has 16 residues. Germline V gene data show CDR1 as LGHNA and CDR2 as YSLEER.

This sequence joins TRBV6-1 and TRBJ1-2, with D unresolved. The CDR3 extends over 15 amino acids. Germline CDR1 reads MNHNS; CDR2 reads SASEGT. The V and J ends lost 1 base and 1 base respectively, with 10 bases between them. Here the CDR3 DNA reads TGTGCCAGCAGTGAAGACGCCAGGAATAACTATGGCTACACCTTC. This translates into CASSEDARNNYGYTF.

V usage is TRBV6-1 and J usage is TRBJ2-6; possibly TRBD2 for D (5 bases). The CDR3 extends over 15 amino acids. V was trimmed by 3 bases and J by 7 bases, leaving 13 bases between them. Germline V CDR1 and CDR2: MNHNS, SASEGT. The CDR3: CASSDFGGGANVLTF. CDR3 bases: TGTGCCAGCAGTGATTTTGGAGGTGGTGCCAACGTCCTGACTTTC.

CDR3 bases: TGTGCCAGCAGGATGGGACATTACACTGAAGCTTTCTTT. Its protein product is CASRMGHYTEAFF. The rearrangement links TRBV28 to TRBJ1-1, with D possibly TRBD1 on 6 matching bases. V was clipped by 6 bases and J by 3 bases, with 11 bases between them. This CDR3 has 13 amino acids. The germline V gene has CDR1 MDHEN and CDR2 SYDVKM.

CDR3 nucleotides: TGCGCCAGCAGCCAAGCCCGGGGAGCGGGGACCAAGACCGATACGCAGTATTTT. Its protein product is CASSQARGAGTKTDTQYF. The V call is TRBV4-1, the J call TRBJ2-3; 7 bases line up with TRBD2. In germline, CDR1 is MGHRA, CDR2 YSYEKL. CDR3 length: 18 residues. V lost 1 base and J lost 6; bases outside the gene matches: 16.

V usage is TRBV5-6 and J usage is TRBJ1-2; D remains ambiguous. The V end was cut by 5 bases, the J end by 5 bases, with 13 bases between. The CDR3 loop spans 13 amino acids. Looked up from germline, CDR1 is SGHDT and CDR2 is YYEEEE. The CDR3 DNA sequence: TGTGCCAGCAGTCCCGGACGGATGTATGGCTACACCTTC. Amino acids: CASSPGRMYGYTF.

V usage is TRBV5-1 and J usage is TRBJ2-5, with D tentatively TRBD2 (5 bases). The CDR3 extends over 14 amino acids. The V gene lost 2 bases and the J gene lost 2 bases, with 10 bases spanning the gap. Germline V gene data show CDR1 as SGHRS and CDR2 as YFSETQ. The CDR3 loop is CASSLIAQQETQYF. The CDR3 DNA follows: TGCGCCAGCAGCTTAATAGCGCAGCAAGAGACCCAGTACTTC.

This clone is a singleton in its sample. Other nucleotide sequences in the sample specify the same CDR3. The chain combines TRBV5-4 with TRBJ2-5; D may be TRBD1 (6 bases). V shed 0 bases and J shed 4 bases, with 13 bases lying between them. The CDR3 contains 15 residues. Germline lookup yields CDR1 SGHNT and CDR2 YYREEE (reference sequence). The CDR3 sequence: CASSLGGGRGETQYF. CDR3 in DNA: TGTGCCAGCAGCTTGGGTGGGGGCAGGGGAGAGACCCAGTACTTC.

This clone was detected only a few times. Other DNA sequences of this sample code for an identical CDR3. The CDR3 here is CASSFRGYGYTF. In DNA, the CDR3 is TGTGCCAGCAGTTTCAGGGGCTATGGCTACACCTTC. This sequence joins TRBV28 and TRBJ1-2, with a tentative D call TRBD1 (6 bases). The CDR3 spans 12 residues. The germline V gene encodes CDR1 MDHEN and CDR2 SYDVKM. Deletions cut 3 bases from V and 4 bases from J, with 6 bases between.

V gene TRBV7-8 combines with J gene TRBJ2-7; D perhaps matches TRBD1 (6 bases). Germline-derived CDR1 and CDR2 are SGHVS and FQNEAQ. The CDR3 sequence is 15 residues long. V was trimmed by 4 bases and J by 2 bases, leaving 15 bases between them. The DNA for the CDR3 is TGTGCCAGCAGCTCCCGGCCAGGGGCGGCCTACGAGCAGTACTTC. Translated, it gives CASSSRPGAAYEQYF.

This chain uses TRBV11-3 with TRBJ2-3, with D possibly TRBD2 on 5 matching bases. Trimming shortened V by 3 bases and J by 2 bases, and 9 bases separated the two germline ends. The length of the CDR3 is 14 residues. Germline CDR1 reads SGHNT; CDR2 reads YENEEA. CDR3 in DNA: TGTGCCAGCAGCTTGTCGGGAAACACAGATACGCAGTATTTT. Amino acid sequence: CASSLSGNTDTQYF.

The CDR3 DNA is TGTGCCAGCGGCAGGGGGCGAGATGAAAAACTGTTTTTT. It is translated as CASGRGRDEKLFF. This chain connects TRBV28 to TRBJ1-4; 8 positions agree with TRBD1. CDR1 and CDR2 (germline): MDHEN, SYDVKM. The CDR3 consists of 13 residues. With V trimmed by 8 bases and J by 6 bases, 5 bases remained unmatched.

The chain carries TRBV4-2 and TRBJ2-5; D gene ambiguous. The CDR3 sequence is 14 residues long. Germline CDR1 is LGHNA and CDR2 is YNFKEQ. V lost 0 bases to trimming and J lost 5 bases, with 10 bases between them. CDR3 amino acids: CASSQDSNKETQYF. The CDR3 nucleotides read TGTGCCAGCAGCCAAGATTCTAATAAGGAGACCCAGTACTTC.

The CDR3 nucleotides are TGTGCCAGCAGCCCCCACCAGATACACAATGAGCAGTTCTTC. Protein sequence: CASSPHQIHNEQFF. The V and J genes are TRBV7-3 and TRBJ2-1; unclear D gene. CDR1 is SGHTA and CDR2 is FQGTGA in the germline V gene. The CDR3 covers 14 residues. V lost 5 bases to trimming and J lost 5 bases, with 13 bases between them.

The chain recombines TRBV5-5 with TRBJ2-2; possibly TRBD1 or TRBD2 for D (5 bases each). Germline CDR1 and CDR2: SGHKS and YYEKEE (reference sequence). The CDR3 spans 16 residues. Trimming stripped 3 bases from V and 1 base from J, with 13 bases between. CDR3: CASSWGTDLNTGELFF. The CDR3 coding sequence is TGTGCCAGCAGCTGGGGGACGGACTTGAACACCGGGGAGCTGTTTTTT.

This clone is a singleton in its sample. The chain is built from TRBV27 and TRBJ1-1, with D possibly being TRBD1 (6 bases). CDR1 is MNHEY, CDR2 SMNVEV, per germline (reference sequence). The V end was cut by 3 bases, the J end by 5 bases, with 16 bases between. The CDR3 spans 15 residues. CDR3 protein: CASSLSRGGRTEAFF. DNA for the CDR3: TGTGCCAGCAGTTTGAGTAGGGGGGGAAGGACTGAAGCTTTCTTT.